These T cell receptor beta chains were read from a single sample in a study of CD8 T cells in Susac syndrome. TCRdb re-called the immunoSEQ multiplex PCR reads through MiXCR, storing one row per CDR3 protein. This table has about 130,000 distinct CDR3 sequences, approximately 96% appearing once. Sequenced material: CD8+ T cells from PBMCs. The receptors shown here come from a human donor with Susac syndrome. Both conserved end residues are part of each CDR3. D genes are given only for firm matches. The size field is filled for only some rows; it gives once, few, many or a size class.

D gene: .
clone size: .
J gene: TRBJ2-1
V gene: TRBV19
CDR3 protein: CATLYGANNEQFF
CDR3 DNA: TGTGCCACCTTATACGGGGCCAACAATGAGCAGTTCTTC

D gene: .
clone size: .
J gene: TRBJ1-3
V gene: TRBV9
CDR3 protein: CASSEHPSSGNTIYF
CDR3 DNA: TGTGCCAGCAGCGAACACCCGAGCTCTGGAAACACCATATATTTT

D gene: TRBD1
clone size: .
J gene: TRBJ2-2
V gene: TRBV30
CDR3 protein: CAWIGGTNTGELFF
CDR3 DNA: TGTGCCTGGATAGGGGGCACCAACACCGGGGAGCTGTTTTTT

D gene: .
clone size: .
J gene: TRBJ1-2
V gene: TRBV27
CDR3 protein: CASSLAGDRGYTF
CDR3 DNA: TGTGCCAGCAGTTTAGCAGGGGATAGGGGCTACACCTTC

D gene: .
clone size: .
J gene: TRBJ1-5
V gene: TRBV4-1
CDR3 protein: CASSQGRVGSNQPQHF
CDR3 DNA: TGCGCCAGCAGCCAAGGCAGGGTGGGAAGCAATCAGCCCCAGCATTTT

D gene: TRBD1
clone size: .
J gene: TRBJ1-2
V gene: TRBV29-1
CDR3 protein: CSVDDRGHGNGYTF
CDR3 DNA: TGCAGCGTTGATGACAGGGGGCATGGTAATGGCTACACCTTC

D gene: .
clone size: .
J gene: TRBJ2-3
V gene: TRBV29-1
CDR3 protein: CSVAPGQTYTDTQYF
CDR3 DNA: TGCAGCGTTGCCCCTGGACAGACTTACACAGATACGCAGTATTTT

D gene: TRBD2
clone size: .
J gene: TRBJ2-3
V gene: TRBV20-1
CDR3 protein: CSARVLAGTTDTQYF
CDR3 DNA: TGCAGTGCTAGAGTGCTAGCGGGGACCACAGATACGCAGTATTTT

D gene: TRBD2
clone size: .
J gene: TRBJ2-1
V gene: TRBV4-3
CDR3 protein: CASSQETAGGMSSYNEQFF
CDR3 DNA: TGCGCCAGCAGCCAAGAGACGGCGGGAGGGATGAGCTCCTACAATGAGCAGTTCTTC

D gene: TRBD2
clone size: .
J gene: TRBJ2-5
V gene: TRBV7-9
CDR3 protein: CASSPRTSGDQETQYF
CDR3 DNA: TGTGCCAGCAGCCCGAGGACTAGCGGGGACCAAGAGACCCAGTACTTC

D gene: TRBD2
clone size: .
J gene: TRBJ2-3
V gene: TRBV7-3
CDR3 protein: CASSLTSGGTDTQYF
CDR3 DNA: TGTGCCAGCAGCCTAACTAGCGGGGGCACAGATACGCAGTATTTT

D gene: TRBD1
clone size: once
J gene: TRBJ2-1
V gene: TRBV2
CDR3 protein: CASTPDRGSYNEQFF
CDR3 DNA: TGTGCCAGCACCCCTGACAGGGGGTCCTACAATGAGCAGTTCTTC

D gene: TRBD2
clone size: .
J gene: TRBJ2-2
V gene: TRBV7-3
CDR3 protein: CASSLSASGGIRGELFF
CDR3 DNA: TGTGCCAGCAGCTTATCGGCTAGCGGGGGGATACGCGGGGAGCTGTTTTTT

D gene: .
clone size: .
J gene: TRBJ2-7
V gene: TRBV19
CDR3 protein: CASSFRGRSGSYEQYF
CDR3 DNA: TGTGCCAGTAGTTTCCGGGGACGGAGCGGTTCCTACGAGCAGTACTTC

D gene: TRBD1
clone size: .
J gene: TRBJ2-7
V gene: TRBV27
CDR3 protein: CASSLTAGDRGSYEQYF
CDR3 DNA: TGTGCCAGCAGCTTAACGGCCGGGGACAGGGGATCCTACGAGCAGTACTTC

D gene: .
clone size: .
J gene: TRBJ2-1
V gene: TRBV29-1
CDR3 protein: CSGGTGIWEQFF
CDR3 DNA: TGCAGCGGGGGGACCGGGATTTGGGAGCAGTTCTTC

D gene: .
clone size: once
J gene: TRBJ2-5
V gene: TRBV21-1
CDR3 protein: CASSKAGGKETQYF
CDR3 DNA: TGTGCCAGCAGCAAAGCTGGAGGGAAAGAGACCCAGTACTTC

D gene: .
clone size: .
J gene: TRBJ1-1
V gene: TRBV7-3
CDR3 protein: CASSSGHTSNTEAFF
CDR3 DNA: TGTGCCAGCAGCTCGGGACACACCTCTAACACTGAAGCTTTCTTT

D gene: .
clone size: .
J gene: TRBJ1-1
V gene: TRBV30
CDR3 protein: CAWSSQQNTEAFF
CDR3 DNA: TGTGCCTGGAGTAGTCAGCAGAACACTGAAGCTTTCTTT

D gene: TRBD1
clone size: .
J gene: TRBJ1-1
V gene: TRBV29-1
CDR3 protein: CSVPGQHMNTEAFF
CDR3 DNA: TGCAGCGTACCGGGACAGCACATGAACACTGAAGCTTTCTTT

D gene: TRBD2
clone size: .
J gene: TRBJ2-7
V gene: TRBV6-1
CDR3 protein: CASSEASSGSYEQYF
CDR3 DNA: TGTGCCAGCAGTGAAGCGTCTAGCGGGAGTTACGAGCAGTACTTC

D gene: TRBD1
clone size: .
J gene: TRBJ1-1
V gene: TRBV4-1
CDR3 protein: CASSPGGGLGTEAFF
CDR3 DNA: TGCGCCAGCAGCCCAGGAGGGGGCTTGGGAACTGAAGCTTTCTTT

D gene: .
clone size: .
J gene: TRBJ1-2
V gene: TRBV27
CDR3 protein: CASSLSPQGSGYTF
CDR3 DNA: TGTGCCAGCAGTTTATCCCCACAGGGTAGTGGCTACACCTTC

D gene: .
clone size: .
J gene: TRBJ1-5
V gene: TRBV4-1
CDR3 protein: CASSQLVVGQPQHF
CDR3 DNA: TGCGCCAGCAGCCAATTAGTTGTGGGTCAGCCCCAGCATTTT

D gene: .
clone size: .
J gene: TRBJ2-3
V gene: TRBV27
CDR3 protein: CASSLSSGSTDTQYF
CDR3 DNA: TGTGCCAGCAGTTTGTCGAGCGGGAGCACAGATACGCAGTATTTT

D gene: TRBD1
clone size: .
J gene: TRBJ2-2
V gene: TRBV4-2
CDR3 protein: CASSHQTGESGELFF
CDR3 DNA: TGTGCCAGCAGCCATCAAACAGGGGAGAGCGGGGAGCTGTTTTTT

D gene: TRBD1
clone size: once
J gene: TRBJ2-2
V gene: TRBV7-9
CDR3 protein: CASSPQTGGNTGELFF
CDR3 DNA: TGTGCCAGCAGCCCGCAGACAGGGGGGAACACCGGGGAGCTGTTTTTT

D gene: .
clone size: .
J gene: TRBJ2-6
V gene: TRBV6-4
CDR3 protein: CASSDRNSGANVLTF
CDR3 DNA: TGTGCCAGCAGTGACCGGAACTCTGGGGCCAACGTCCTGACTTTC

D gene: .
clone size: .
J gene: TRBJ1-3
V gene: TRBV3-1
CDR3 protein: CASSQGVFSGNTIYF
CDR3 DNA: TGTGCCAGCAGCCAAGGGGTCTTCTCTGGAAACACCATATATTTT

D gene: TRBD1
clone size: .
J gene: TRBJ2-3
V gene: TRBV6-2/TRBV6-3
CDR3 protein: CASSTDRATDTQYF
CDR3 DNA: TGTGCCAGCAGTACGGACAGGGCCACAGATACGCAGTATTTT

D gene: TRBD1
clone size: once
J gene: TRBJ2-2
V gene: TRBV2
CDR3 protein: CASSPGQDTGELFF
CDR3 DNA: TGTGCCAGCAGCCCGGGACAGGACACCGGGGAGCTGTTTTTT

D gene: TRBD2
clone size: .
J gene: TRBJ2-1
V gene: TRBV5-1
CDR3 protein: CASSLGTSANEQFF
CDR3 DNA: TGCGCCAGCAGCTTGGGGACTAGCGCAAATGAGCAGTTCTTC

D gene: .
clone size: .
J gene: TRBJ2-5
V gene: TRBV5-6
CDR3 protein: CASSFGRSQETQYF
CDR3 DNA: TGTGCCAGCAGCTTCGGACGGTCCCAAGAGACCCAGTACTTC